This T cell receptor beta chain appears in the sequencing data of a study of cytomegalovirus exposure and HLA in healthy donors (dated by TCRdb to 2017 to 2019). Background on the whole study: An earlier analysis of 587 of the donors reported more than 250 Gb of sequence data and 117 million unique TCR beta sequences from some 180 million T cells. Around 320 gigabases of sequencing data and tens of millions of unique TCR sequences were included in an early release covering about 620 HLA-typed donors. Of the approximately 400 genotyped donors, 81% fell in the genetic ancestry cluster associated with self-reported Caucasian donors. The study aimed to test whether signatures of past pathogen exposure could be identified by cataloging public T cell receptors. Using immunosequencing, the study profiled T cell repertoires from some 670 subjects and related those repertoires to cytomegalovirus serostatus. Besides the first cohort of under 700 subjects, a separate validation cohort made up of some 110 different subjects was used. To predict cytomegalovirus infection status, the study brought together high-throughput TCR immunosequencing, statistical association of individual TCRs with disease status, and machine learning. In a later analysis, previously published TCR beta repertoires from roughly 710 donors were re-analyzed and high-resolution HLA genotyping was added so that TCR occurrence patterns could be studied. Rather than using new phenotypic data, the later analysis identified candidate immune exposures from TCR beta sequences and from how often those sequences occurred across donors. To decide whether each TCR beta V gene segment behaved as functional or pseudogenic, an earlier analysis of some 600 of the donors relied on high-throughput TCR beta sequencing. Donor age, sex, ethnicity and CMV serostatus were compiled alongside the repertoire data. A later genetic analysis used genome-wide SNP genotypes for 398 of the 666 donors, treating that subset as a discovery cohort. All discovery cohort repertoires had been generated using a single sequencing platform. Both class I and class II loci were covered by HLA typing, at four-digit resolution. The number of typed donors differed by locus: about 620-630 for A, B, C, DRB1 and DQB1; roughly 510 for DQA1; 600 to 610 for DPA1; and 450 to 480 for DPB1. Several DR-DQ haplotypes were treated as single units for association and clustering because of strong linkage in the cohort. Among around 400 genotyped donors of the cohort, an average of approximately 240,000 unique TCR beta nucleotide sequences was sequenced per donor, of which 15% to 20% were non-productive. On the study overall, not on this receptor specifically: A further reported finding was that TCR beta sequences accurately predicted the HLA-A and HLA-B alleles for most subjects in the first cohort. A few of the identified cytomegalovirus-associated TCR beta chains were confirmed in vitro to be specific for cytomegalovirus antigens. The 87-base-pair reads could not distinguish some IMGT-functional V segments, including TRBV6-2 and TRBV6-3, so those segments were excluded. Most TCR sequences were seen in very few donors, while some public TCRs were found in many individuals. A cluster of highly shared sequence variants was judged likely to represent a technical artifact of the sequencing pipeline. In an earlier analysis of about 600 of the donors, most TCR beta V segments appeared in productive rearrangements about 87% or about 30% of the time, broadly matching IMGT annotations. Because HLA typing was missing for some donors at each locus, association tests included only the typed subset. The presence/absence analyses assumed that sequencing depth was roughly uniform across donors, and that assumption may not be true. A later genetic analysis associated a missense DCLRE1C variant with V-gene and J-gene trimming of TCR beta chains, and an independent cohort replicated the association. In a later analysis, several top co-occurrence clusters were reported to appear linked to parvovirus B19, influenza, CMV and Epstein-Barr virus. This cohort had only TCR beta chains sequenced, and the lack of alpha or paired-chain data limited which features could be detected. A total of fewer than 200 TCR beta chains were listed by the study as associated with cytomegalovirus. The authors suggested that the approach could potentially be extended to other disease states and immunological phenotypes. According to a later analysis, TCR association rates differed among HLA loci, with DRB1 alleles showing the most associated TCRs and HLA-C alleles showing the fewest. Because counts were too low, about 18 rarely observed V segments, including chromosome 9 orphons, were left out of the earlier analysis of roughly 600 of the donors. A later analysis found that HLA-associated TCR beta chains were more clonally expanded and had lower generation probabilities than equally common non-associated chains. In a later analysis, some 18,000 TCR beta sequences were associated with specific HLA alleles at a false discovery rate of 0.05. Correlated functional status among segregating V segments might reflect linkage disequilibrium, but an unknown experimental factor could not be ruled out. Most CMV-associated TCR beta chains appeared to be HLA-restricted in a later analysis, and the HLA associations seemed to be driven largely by CMV exposure. The classifier was reported to diagnose cytomegalovirus status with high specificity and sensitivity in both the original and validation cohorts. Strong co-occurrence of HLA alleles, especially DR and DQ, made assigning TCR associations to individual alleles difficult. For the cohort, immune exposure information was limited to CMV serostatus. A later genetic analysis reported fewer N-insertions in productive TCRs among donors in an Asian-associated ancestry cluster than the roughly 640-donor mean.

The cohort was made up of about 670 healthy bone marrow donors. All cohort members were sampled while nominally healthy, although unrecorded immune exposures were likely present. The donor tested CMV seronegative and was one of the 352 seronegative cohort members. A peripheral blood sample was collected from each donor, and TCR beta sequencing was performed on peripheral blood mononuclear cells. Genomic DNA extraction from the blood cell samples was performed with the Qiagen DNeasy Blood Extraction Kit. Trimming at the junction amounts to 5 bases on V and 0 bases on J, and the germline ends lie 17 bases apart. The CDR3, from cysteine to phenylalanine, totals 16 residues. The CDR3 DNA has 48 bases and is translated from base 1. Taken from the germline V gene, the CDR1 and CDR2 loops are SGHRS and YFSETQ. Libraries were built with the immunoSEQ multiplex PCR assay. A mixture of 60 forward primers for TCR Vbeta segments and 13 reverse primers for TCR Jbeta segments was used in the multiplex PCR. Amplification of the CDR3 region of rearranged TCR beta genes was performed with a multiplex PCR assay on genomic DNA. The Illumina HiSeq System was used to sequence the amplified TCR beta libraries as 87-base-pair reads. The authors' analysis ran thus. A later analysis tallied roughly 76 million unique TCR beta chains across the approximately 670 repertoires, and about 12 million of those chains were shared by two or more donors. Raw reads were error-corrected and collapsed into unique sequences by a nearest-neighbor algorithm in which closely related sequences were merged to remove PCR and sequencing errors. V, D and J gene segments were assigned by aligning CDR3 sequences to IMGT reference sequences. For a sequence to be retained, a match of at least six nucleotides to both a V gene segment and a J gene segment was required. Rearrangements were classified as productive when the CDR3 lacked stop codons and remained in frame with V and J, and all other rearrangements were classified as non-productive. CDR3 was defined according to IMGT convention as the region running from the second conserved V-encoded cysteine to the conserved J-encoded phenylalanine. The earlier analysis of about 610 of the donors excluded any sequence lacking an unambiguous match to a single V gene segment. In an earlier analysis of 587 of the donors, V segments were called functional above 56.7% productive rearrangements and were called segregating when the between-donor standard deviation exceeded 5%. A statistical classification framework was built to diagnose cytomegalovirus status from the catalog of TCR beta chain sequences. V and J gene assignment, in a later analysis, came from comparing TCR nucleotide sequences with IMGT/GENE-DB human TR gene sequences. Using the TCRdist pipeline, a later analysis assigned CDR3 sequences along with most-parsimonious VDJ recombination scenarios. In a later analysis, each TCR beta chain was defined by its CDR3 amino acid sequence together with its V-gene family, and reads without a unique V-gene family were excluded. To address suspected cross-contamination and a sequencing artifact, a later analysis removed 592 highly shared, low-generation-probability nucleotide sequences. In a later analysis, a clonal expansion index was calculated for each public chain from normalized within-repertoire ranks of inferred template counts. Generation probabilities in a later analysis came from a VDJ recombination model fitted to out-of-frame rearrangements, and those results were checked against IGoR. In a later analysis, TCR-TCR, TCR-HLA and TCR-CMV co-occurrence was scored with hypergeometric tests, and a repertoire-size bias correction was applied to TCR pairs. False discovery rates were estimated in a later analysis by permuting HLA or CMV assignments 20 times. In a later analysis, co-occurring TCRs were grouped with DBSCAN, and TCRdist sequence similarity was added when clustering was performed within HLA-allele-positive subsets. For co-occurrence clustering, repertoires with fewer than 30,000 or more than 120,000 public chains were excluded, along with five or six repertoires with anomalous nucleotide sharing. Sourced from immuneACCESS, this table was stored by TCRdb with only in-frame sequences that have V and J called. A share of the clones is absent; for the studies checked, an unresolved V gene accounts for under half, and the remainder has no known explanation. D and trimming come from the DNA, and the V and J calls and clone size come from that table. This sample is represented by 100,000 to 150,000 clones; around 80% of them were singletons. Together, the top ten hold less than 2.5% of the sample.

This clone has just a few counts. This receptor's antigen is unknown. No base quality information exists; no much larger clone differs at one position. Sequencing used PBMCs. This sequence uses TRBV5-1 and TRBJ1-1, with the identity of the D gene unclear. The TCR comes from a middle-aged man in good health and CMV-seronegative. The CDR3 protein sequence reads: CASSIGLKPLNTEAFF. The base sequence is TGCGCCAGCAGTATAGGACTGAAGCCTCTGAACACTGAAGCTTTCTTT.